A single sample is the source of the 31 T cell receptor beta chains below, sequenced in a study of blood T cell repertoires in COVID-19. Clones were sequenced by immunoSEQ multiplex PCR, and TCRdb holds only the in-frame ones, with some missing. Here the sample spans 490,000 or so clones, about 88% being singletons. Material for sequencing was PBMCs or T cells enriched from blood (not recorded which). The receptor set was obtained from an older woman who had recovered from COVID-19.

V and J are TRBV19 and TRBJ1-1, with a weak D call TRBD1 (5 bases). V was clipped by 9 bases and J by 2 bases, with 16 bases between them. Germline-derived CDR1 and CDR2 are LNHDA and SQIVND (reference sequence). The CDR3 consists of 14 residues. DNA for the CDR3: TGTGCCAGCAGTCCCCAGGGCCGCAACACTGAAGCTTTCTTT. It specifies CASSPQGRNTEAFF.

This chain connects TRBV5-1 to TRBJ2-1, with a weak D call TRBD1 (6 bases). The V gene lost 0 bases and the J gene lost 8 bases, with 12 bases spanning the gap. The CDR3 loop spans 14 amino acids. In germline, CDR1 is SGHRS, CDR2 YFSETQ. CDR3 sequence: CASSLGGPIDEQFF. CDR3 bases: TGCGCCAGCAGCTTGGGGGGGCCTATCGATGAGCAGTTCTTC.

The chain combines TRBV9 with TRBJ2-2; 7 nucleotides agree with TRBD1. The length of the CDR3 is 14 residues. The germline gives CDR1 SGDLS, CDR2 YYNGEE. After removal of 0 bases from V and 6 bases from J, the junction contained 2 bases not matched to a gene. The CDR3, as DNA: TGTGCCAGCAGCGTAGGAGGGGGCTCCGGGGAGCTGTTTTTT. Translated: CASSVGGGSGELFF.

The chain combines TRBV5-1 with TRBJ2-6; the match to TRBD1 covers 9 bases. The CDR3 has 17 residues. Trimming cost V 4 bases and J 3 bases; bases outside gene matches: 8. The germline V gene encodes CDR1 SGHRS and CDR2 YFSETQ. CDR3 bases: TGCGCCAGCAGCCCTCCCGGGACAGGGAGTGGGGCCAACGTCCTGACTTTC. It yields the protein CASSPPGTGSGANVLTF.

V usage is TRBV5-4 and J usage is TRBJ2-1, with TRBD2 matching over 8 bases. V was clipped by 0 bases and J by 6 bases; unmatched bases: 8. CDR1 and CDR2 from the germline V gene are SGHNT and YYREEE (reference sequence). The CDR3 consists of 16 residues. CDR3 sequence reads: CASSLGGQTSGNEQFF. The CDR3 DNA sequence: TGTGCCAGCAGCTTGGGGGGGCAAACTAGCGGCAATGAGCAGTTCTTC.

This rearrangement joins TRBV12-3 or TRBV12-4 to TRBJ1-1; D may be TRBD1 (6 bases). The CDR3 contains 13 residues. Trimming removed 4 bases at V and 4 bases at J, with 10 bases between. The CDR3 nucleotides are TGTGCCAGCAGTTGGGGGGGGCTCACTGAAGCTTTCTTT. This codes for CASSWGGLTEAFF.

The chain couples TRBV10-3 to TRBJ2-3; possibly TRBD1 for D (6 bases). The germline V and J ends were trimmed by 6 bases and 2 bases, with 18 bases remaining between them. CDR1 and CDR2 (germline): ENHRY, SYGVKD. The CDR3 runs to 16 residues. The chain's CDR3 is CAISGEHGQSTDTQYF. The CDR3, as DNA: TGTGCCATCAGCGGAGAACATGGACAGTCCACAGATACGCAGTATTTT.

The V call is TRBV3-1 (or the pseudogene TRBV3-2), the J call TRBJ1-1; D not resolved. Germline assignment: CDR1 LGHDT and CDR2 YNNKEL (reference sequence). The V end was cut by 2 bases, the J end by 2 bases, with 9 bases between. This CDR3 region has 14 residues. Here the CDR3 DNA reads TGTGCCAGCAGCCAAAAACACCGAAACACTGAAGCTTTCTTT. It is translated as CASSQKHRNTEAFF.

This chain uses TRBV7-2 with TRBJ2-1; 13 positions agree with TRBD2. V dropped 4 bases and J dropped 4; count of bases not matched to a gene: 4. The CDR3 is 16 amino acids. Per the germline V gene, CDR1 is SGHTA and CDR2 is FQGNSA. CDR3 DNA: TGTGCCAGCAGCTACGCGGGACTAGCGGGGTACAATGAGCAGTTCTTC. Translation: CASSYAGLAGYNEQFF.

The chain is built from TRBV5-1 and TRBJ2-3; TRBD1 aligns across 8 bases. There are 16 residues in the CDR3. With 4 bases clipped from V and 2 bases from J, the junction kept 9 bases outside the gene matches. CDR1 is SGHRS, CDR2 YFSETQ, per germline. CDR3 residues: CASSLGQGPPTDTQYF. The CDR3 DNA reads TGCGCCAGCAGCCTAGGACAGGGCCCCCCCACAGATACGCAGTATTTT.

The CDR3 nucleotides are TGTGCCAGCAGTTCCCGTAATGAAAAACTGTTTTTT. It yields the protein CASSSRNEKLFF. V is TRBV27 and J is TRBJ1-4; D call uncertain. The CDR3 is made up of 12 amino acids. With 4 bases removed from V and 4 bases from J, the gap between germline ends came to 4 bases. Germline CDR1 reads MNHEY; CDR2 reads SMNVEV (reference sequence).

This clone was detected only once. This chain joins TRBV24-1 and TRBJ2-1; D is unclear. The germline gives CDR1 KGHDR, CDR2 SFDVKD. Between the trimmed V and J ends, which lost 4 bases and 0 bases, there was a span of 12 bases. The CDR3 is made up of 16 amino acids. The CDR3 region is CATSDTGRSSYNEQFF. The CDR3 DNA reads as TGTGCCACCAGTGACACCGGTAGGAGCTCCTACAATGAGCAGTTCTTC.

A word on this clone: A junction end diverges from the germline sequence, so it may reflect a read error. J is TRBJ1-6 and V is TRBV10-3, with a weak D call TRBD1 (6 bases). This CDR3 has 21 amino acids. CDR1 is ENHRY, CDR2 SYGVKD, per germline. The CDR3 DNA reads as TGTCCCATCCAAAGATGGGCAAGAGACCGTCCGGGACACTTTAATAATTCACCCCTCCACTTT. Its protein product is CPIQRWARDRPGHFNNSPLHF.

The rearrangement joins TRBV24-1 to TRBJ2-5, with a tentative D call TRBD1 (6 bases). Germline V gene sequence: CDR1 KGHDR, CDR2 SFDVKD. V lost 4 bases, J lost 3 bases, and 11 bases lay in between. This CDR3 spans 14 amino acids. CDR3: CATSEGAFEETQYF. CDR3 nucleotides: TGTGCCACCAGTGAGGGGGCCTTTGAAGAGACCCAGTACTTC.

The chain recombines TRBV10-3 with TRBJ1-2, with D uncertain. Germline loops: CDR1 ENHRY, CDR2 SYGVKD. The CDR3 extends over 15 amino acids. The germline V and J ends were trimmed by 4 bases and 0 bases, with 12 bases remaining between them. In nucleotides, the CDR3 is TGTGCCATCAGTGGGCGGGAAGGTCCTAACTATGGCTACACCTTC. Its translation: CAISGREGPNYGYTF.

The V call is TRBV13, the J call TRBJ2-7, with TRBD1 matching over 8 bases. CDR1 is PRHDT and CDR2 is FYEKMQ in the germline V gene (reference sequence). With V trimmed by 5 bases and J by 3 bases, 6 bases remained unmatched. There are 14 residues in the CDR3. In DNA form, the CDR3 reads TGTGCCAGCAGCATTCGGGACAGGTTCTACGAGCAGTACTTC. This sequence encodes CASSIRDRFYEQYF.

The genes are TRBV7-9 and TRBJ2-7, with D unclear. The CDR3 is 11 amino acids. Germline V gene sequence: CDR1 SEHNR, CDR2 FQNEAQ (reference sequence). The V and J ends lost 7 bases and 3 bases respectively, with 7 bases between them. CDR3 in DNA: TGTGCCAGCACCTCGGGCTACGAGCAGTACTTC. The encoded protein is CASTSGYEQYF.

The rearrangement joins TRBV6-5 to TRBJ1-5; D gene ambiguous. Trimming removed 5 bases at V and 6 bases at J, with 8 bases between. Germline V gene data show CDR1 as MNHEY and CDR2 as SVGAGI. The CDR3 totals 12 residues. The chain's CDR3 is CASSSRGQPQHF. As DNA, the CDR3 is TGTGCCAGCAGTAGTCGGGGTCAGCCCCAGCATTTT.

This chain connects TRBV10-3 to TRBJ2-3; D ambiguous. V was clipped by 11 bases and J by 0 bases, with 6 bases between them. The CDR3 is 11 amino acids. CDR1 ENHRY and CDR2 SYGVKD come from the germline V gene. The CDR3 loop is CAALSTDTQYF. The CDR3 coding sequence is TGTGCCGCTCTAAGCACAGATACGCAGTATTTT.

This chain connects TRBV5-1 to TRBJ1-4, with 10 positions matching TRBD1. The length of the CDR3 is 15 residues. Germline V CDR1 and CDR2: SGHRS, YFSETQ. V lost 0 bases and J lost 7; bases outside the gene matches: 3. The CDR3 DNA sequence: TGCGCCAGCAGCTTGGATGGGACAGGGGTTGAAAAACTGTTTTTT. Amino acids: CASSLDGTGVEKLFF.

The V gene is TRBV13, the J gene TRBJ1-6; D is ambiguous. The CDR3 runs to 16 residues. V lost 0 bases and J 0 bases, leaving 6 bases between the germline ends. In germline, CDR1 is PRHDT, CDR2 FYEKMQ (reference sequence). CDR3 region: CASSLGRSSYNSPLHF. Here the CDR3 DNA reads TGTGCCAGCAGCTTAGGGCGGAGCTCCTATAATTCACCCCTCCACTTT.

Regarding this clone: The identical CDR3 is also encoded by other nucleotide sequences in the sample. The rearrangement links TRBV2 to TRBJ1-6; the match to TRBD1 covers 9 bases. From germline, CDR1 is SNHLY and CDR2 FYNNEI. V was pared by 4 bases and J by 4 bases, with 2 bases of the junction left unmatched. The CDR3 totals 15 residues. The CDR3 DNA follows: TGTGCCAGCAGTGGGGGACAGGGATATAATTCACCCCTCCACTTT. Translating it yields CASSGGQGYNSPLHF.

The CDR3 sequence: CASGLGQFYGYTF. The CDR3 DNA sequence: TGTGCTAGTGGTTTGGGACAGTTCTATGGCTACACCTTC. V is TRBV12-5 and J is TRBJ1-2, with D perhaps TRBD1 (5 bases). Germline V gene lookup returns CDR1 LGHNT and CDR2 FRNRAP. The CDR3 contains 13 residues. The V end was cut by 1 base, the J end by 4 bases, with 7 bases between.

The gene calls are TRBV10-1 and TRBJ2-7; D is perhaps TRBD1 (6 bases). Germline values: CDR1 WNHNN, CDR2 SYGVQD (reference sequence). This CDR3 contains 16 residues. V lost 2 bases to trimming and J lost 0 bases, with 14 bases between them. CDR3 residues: CASSEIRQGPSYEQYV. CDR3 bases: TGCGCCAGCAGTGAGATTCGGCAGGGGCCCTCCTACGAGCAGTACGTC.

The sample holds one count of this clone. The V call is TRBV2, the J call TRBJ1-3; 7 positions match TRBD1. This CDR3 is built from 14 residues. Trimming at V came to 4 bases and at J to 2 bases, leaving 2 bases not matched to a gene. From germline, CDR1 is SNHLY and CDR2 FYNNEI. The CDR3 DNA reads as TGTGCCAGCAGTGGGGACAGAACTGGAAACACCATATATTTT. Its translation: CASSGDRTGNTIYF.

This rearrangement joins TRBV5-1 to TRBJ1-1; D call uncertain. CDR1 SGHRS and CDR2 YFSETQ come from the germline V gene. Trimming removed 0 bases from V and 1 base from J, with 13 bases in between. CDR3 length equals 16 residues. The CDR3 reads CASSLAGRAANTEAFF. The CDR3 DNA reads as TGCGCCAGCAGCTTGGCGGGAAGGGCCGCGAACACTGAAGCTTTCTTT.

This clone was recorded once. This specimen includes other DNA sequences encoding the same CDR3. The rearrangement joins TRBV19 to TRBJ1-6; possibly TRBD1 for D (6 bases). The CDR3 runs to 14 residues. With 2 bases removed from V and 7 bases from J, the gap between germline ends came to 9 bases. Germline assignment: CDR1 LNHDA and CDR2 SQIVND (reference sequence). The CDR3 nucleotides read TGTGCCAGTAGTATAACAGGGTCGAATTCACCCCTCCACTTT. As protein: CASSITGSNSPLHF. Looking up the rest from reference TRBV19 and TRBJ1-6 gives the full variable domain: DGGITQSPKYLFRKEGQNVTLSCEQNLNHDAMYWYRQDPGQGLRLIYYSQIVNDFQKGDIAEGYSVSREKKESFPLTVTSAQKNPTAFYLCASSITGSNSPLHFGNGTRLTVT.

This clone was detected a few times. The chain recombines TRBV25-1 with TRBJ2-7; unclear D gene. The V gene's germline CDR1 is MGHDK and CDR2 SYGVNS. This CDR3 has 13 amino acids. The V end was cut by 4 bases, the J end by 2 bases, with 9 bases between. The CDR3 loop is CASSVEDAYEQYV. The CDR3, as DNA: TGTGCCAGCAGTGTTGAGGATGCCTACGAGCAGTACGTC.

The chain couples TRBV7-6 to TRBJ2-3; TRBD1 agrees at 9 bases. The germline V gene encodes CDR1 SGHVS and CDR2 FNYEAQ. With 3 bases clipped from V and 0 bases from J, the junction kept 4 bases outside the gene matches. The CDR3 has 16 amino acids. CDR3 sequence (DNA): TGTGCCAGCAGCTTTGGGACAGGGTTGAGCACAGATACGCAGTATTTT. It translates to CASSFGTGLSTDTQYF.

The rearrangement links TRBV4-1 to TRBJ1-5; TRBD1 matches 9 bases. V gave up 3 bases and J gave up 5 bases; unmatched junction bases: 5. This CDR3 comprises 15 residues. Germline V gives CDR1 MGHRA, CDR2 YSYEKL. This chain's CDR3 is CASSQGWTGDQPQHF. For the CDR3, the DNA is TGCGCCAGCAGCCAGGGCTGGACAGGGGATCAGCCCCAGCATTTT.

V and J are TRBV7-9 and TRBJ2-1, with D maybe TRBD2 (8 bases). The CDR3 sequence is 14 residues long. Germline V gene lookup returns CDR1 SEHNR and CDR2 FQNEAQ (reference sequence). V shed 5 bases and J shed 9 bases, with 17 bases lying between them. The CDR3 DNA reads TGTGCCAGCAGCCTCCGGGAGGGGGCAGGTGAGCAGTTCTTC. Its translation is CASSLREGAGEQFF.